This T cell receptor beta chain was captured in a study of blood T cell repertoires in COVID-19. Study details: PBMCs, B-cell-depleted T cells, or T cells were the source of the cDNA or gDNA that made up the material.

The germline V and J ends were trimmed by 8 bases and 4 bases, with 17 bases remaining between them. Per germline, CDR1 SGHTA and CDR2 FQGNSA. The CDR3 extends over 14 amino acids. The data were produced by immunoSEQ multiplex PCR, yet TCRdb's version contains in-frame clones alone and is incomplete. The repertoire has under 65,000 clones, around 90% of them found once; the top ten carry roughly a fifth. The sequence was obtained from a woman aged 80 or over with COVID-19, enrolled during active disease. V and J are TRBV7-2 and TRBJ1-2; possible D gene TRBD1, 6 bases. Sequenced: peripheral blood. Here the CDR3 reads CASENTGTTYGYTF. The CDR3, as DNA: TGTGCCAGCGAAAATACAGGGACGACCTATGGCTACACCTTC.